The 16 T cell receptor beta chains below were found in one sample sequenced in a study of T cell responses to AZD1222 COVID-19 vaccine. The repertoire was sequenced with immunoSEQ multiplex PCR; TCRdb's copy has only in-frame clones and lacks some. The sample lists some 120,000 clones; roughly 87% were seen once. The sequencing here drew on peripheral blood, taken on day 0 of AZD1222 vaccination. All receptors come from an adult in good health.

This clone was found once. This rearrangement joins TRBV5-1 to TRBJ1-5; D might be TRBD1 (5 bases). The CDR3 sequence is 14 residues long. Trimming removed 8 bases from V and 4 bases from J, with 16 bases in between. From germline, CDR1 is SGHRS and CDR2 YFSETQ. This CDR3 is CASSGGGENQPQHF. The CDR3 nucleotides read TGCGCCAGTTCTGGAGGAGGGGAGAATCAGCCCCAGCATTTT.

V usage is TRBV6-1 and J usage is TRBJ2-7; 8 bases fit TRBD1. Trimming at V came to 6 bases and at J to 3 bases, leaving 7 bases not matched to a gene. This CDR3 region has 14 residues. Germline loops: CDR1 MNHNS, CDR2 SASEGT. CDR3 nucleotides: TGTGCCAGCAGCGGGACAGGCTTCCTCTACGAGCAGTACTTC. As protein: CASSGTGFLYEQYF.

The rearrangement links TRBV19 to TRBJ2-1; D gene ambiguous. Germline loops: CDR1 LNHDA, CDR2 SQIVND (reference sequence). The CDR3 contains 15 residues. Trimming cost V 5 bases and J 4 bases, with 15 bases left between them. The CDR3 loop is CASSPTQVVYNEQFF. DNA for the CDR3: TGTGCCAGTAGTCCAACCCAGGTGGTGTACAATGAGCAGTTCTTC.

CDR3 residues: CAWSVGQGQFF. In nucleotides, the CDR3 is TGTGCCTGGAGTGTAGGGCAGGGTCAGTTCTTC. The chain employs TRBV30 and TRBJ2-1, with D perhaps matching TRBD1 (5 bases). V was clipped by 0 bases and J by 13 bases, with 10 bases between them. The CDR3 loop spans 11 amino acids. Germline V CDR1 and CDR2: GTSNPN, SVGIG (reference sequence).

The V call is TRBV19, the J call TRBJ2-7; D not resolved. The CDR3 loop spans 14 amino acids. V was cut by 5 bases and J by 4 bases, with 15 bases left in between. The germline V gene has CDR1 LNHDA and CDR2 SQIVND (reference sequence). Here the CDR3 reads CASSSESFLYEQYF. CDR3 in DNA: TGTGCCAGTAGTTCAGAAAGCTTCCTATACGAGCAGTACTTC.

The chain is built from TRBV7-9 and TRBJ2-7, with 8 bases aligning to TRBD2. The CDR3 spans 15 residues. V lost 2 bases to trimming and J lost 6 bases; unmatched junction nucleotides: 9. CDR1 and CDR2 from the germline V gene are SEHNR and FQNEAQ (reference sequence). CDR3 nucleotides: TGTGCCAGCAGCTTAATGAGCGGGACTAGTTCCGAGCAGTACTTC. Translation: CASSLMSGTSSEQYF.

V is TRBV2 and J is TRBJ2-2; the D is unclear. The CDR3 contains 15 residues. Germline CDR1 and CDR2: SNHLY and FYNNEI. Trimming stripped 7 bases from V and 0 bases from J, with 12 bases between. The CDR3 region has the DNA TGTGCCAGCAAATGGACGGATGCGAACACCGGGGAGCTGTTTTTT. Translating it yields CASKWTDANTGELFF.

The chain has TRBV2 and TRBJ2-3, with D perhaps TRBD2 (7 bases). Between the trimmed V and J ends, which lost 6 bases and 4 bases, there was a span of 11 bases. Looked up from germline, CDR1 is SNHLY and CDR2 is FYNNEI. This CDR3 has 13 residues. The CDR3 DNA follows: TGTGCCAGCAGGGGGGGGGCCCCAGATACGCAGTATTTT. Translating gives CASRGGAPDTQYF. Using reference TRBV2 and TRBJ2-3 for the parts outside the CDR3, the full variable domain is EPEVTQTPSHQVTQMGQEVILRCVPISNHLYFYWYRQILGQKVEFLVSFYNNEISEKSEIFDDQFSVERPDGSNFTLKIRSTKLEDSAMYFCASRGGAPDTQYFGPGTRLTVL.

The V gene is TRBV27, the J gene TRBJ2-3; TRBD2 agrees at 10 bases. CDR1 MNHEY and CDR2 SMNVEV come from the germline V gene (reference sequence). The CDR3 length is 16 residues. With V trimmed by 4 bases and J by 6 bases, 10 bases remained unmatched. CDR3 DNA sequence: TGTGCCAGCAGTTATCGTCCTAGCGGGAGAGGGGATACGCAGTATTTT. Protein: CASSYRPSGRGDTQYF.

The genes are TRBV5-6 and TRBJ2-7, with D unresolved. Germline lookup yields CDR1 SGHDT and CDR2 YYEEEE. V lost 0 bases and J lost 0, with 7 bases in between. The CDR3 runs 14 residues. The CDR3, as DNA: TGTGCCAGCAGCTTGGAACGGAGCTCCTACGAGCAGTACTTC. Residues: CASSLERSSYEQYF.

J is TRBJ2-2 and V is TRBV7-3; 9 bases fit TRBD1. With 4 bases clipped from V and 6 bases from J, the junction kept 9 bases outside the gene matches. CDR3 length equals 16 residues. The germline V gene has CDR1 SGHTA and CDR2 FQGTGA. CDR3 in amino acids: CASSSGQGLAAGELFF. In nucleotides, the CDR3 is TGTGCCAGCAGCTCCGGACAGGGGCTGGCAGCCGGGGAGCTGTTTTTT.

This clone was found a few times. The chain recombines TRBV5-5 with TRBJ2-7, with TRBD2 matching 13 bases. V shed 1 base, J shed 3 bases, and the junction held 7 bases outside the gene matches. Germline V gene lookup returns CDR1 SGHKS and CDR2 YYEKEE (reference sequence). CDR3 length: 17 amino acids. CDR3: CASSLRPGLAGNYEQYF. As DNA, the CDR3 is TGTGCCAGCAGCTTGAGGCCGGGACTAGCGGGAAACTACGAGCAGTACTTC.

The V gene is TRBV27, the J gene TRBJ2-7; D perhaps matches TRBD2 (5 bases). CDR3 length: 13 amino acids. The V gene's germline CDR1 is MNHEY and CDR2 SMNVEV (reference sequence). V was trimmed by 5 bases and J by 2 bases, leaving 10 bases between them. The DNA of the CDR3 is TGTGCCAGCAGTCCGGGAAGAACCTACGAGCAGTACTTC. This codes for CASSPGRTYEQYF.

The chain links TRBV6-5 to TRBJ2-7; D might be TRBD2 (6 bases). V lost 0 bases and J lost 4, with 10 bases in between. Germline V gene lookup returns CDR1 MNHEY and CDR2 SVGAGI. The CDR3 length is 14 residues. CDR3 in amino acids: CASSYSRERYEQYF. For the CDR3, the DNA is TGTGCCAGCAGTTACTCCCGGGAGAGGTACGAGCAGTACTTC.

The J gene is TRBJ2-1, the V gene TRBV5-1; TRBD2 agrees at 10 bases. J was trimmed by 6 bases and V by 5 bases; bases with no gene match: 14. From germline, CDR1 is SGHRS and CDR2 YFSETQ. The CDR3 runs 17 residues. CDR3 amino acids: CASRSTPWASGSNEQFF. CDR3 coding DNA: TGCGCCAGCAGGTCTACCCCTTGGGCTAGCGGGAGCAATGAGCAGTTCTTC.

The chain is built from TRBV12-3 or TRBV12-4 and TRBJ2-3; a weak D match, TRBD2 (5 bases). V gave up 5 bases and J gave up 8 bases, with 14 bases separating them. The CDR3 has 13 residues. CDR3: CASSPHDRGTQYF. The CDR3 DNA reads TGTGCCAGCAGTCCTCATGATCGGGGTACGCAGTATTTT.